These 9 T cell receptor beta chains were sequenced from one sample in a study of T cell repertoires in cytomegalovirus infection. No antigens are known for them. TCRdb ran MiXCR on the reads and lists one entry per CDR3 protein. The sample has 750,000 to 900,000 distinct CDR3 sequences; almost 30% are singletons. Material: cultured CD8+ T cells from PBMCs, obtained from culture after CMV antigen stimulation. Receptors were obtained from a human donor in good health (CMV status not recorded). Some clones in this sample may be carry-over from other donors' samples.

This clonotype was seen more than once but under ten times. V is TRBV4-1 and J is TRBJ2-2; D may be TRBD2 (5 bases). Trimming shortened V by 1 base and J by 8 bases, and 11 bases separated the two germline ends. Per the germline V gene, CDR1 is MGHRA and CDR2 is YSYEKL. CDR3 length: 14 amino acids. CDR3 DNA sequence: TGCGCCAGCAGCCAAGCGGCGGTAGCGGGGGAGCTGTTTTTT. Translating it yields CASSQAAVAGELFF.

This sequence joins TRBV11-1 and TRBJ2-7; D is undetermined. V gave up 5 bases and J gave up 0 bases, with 14 bases separating them. The CDR3 covers 15 residues. Germline lookup yields CDR1 SGHAT and CDR2 FQDESV (reference sequence). For the CDR3, the DNA is TGTGCCAGCAGCCATGTGGGTGACGGCTCCTACGAGCAGTACGTC. It codes for CASSHVGDGSYEQYV.

The V call is TRBV4-1, the J call TRBJ1-6; D possibly corresponds to TRBD1 (5 bases). V was clipped by 3 bases and J by 5 bases, with 8 bases between them. The CDR3 sequence is 14 residues long. Germline V gene sequence: CDR1 MGHRA, CDR2 YSYEKL. The DNA of the CDR3 is TGCGCCAGCAGCCAGGGACTGGATAATTCACCCCTCCACTTT. Amino acid sequence: CASSQGLDNSPLHF.

The chain links TRBV10-3 to TRBJ2-7, with D possibly being TRBD1 (5 bases). The germline V and J ends were trimmed by 4 bases and 4 bases, with 14 bases remaining between them. The CDR3 is 14 residues long. Germline assignment: CDR1 ENHRY and CDR2 SYGVKD. CDR3 nucleotide sequence: TGTGCCATCAGTGGAAACAGGTCAATATACGAGCAGTACTTC. It translates to CAISGNRSIYEQYF.

The chain employs TRBV6-6 and TRBJ1-4, with D unclear. V was shortened by 6 bases and J by 8 bases, with 19 bases between the two germline ends. This CDR3 contains 15 residues. Per the germline V gene, CDR1 is MNHNY and CDR2 is SVGAGI (reference sequence). The chain's CDR3 is CASRPQVHGQEKLFF. The CDR3 nucleotides are TGTGCCAGCAGACCCCAAGTTCATGGTCAGGAAAAACTGTTTTTT.

A few counts support this clonotype. The V and J genes are TRBV9 and TRBJ1-1; D is ambiguous. The CDR3 is 14 residues long. Per germline, CDR1 SGDLS and CDR2 YYNGEE. Trimming took 0 bases from V and 5 from J, leaving 11 bases between them. In DNA form, the CDR3 reads TGTGCCAGCAGCGTAGCTCGGGGTGGGACTGAAGCTTTCTTT. It specifies CASSVARGGTEAFF.

The genes are TRBV7-6 and TRBJ2-1; TRBD2 is a possible D gene (6 bases). The CDR3 covers 13 residues. Germline lookup yields CDR1 SGHVS and CDR2 FNYEAQ. Trimming removed 1 base at V and 8 bases at J, with 9 bases between. CDR3 sequence reads: CASSLVPGDEQFF. CDR3 sequence (DNA): TGTGCCAGCAGCTTAGTTCCGGGAGATGAGCAGTTCTTC.

Concerning this clonotype: With a much larger clone just one base away, this may be a read error. This chain uses TRBV7-3 with TRBJ2-2; D gene unclear. CDR3 length equals 14 residues. Germline values: CDR1 SGHTA, CDR2 FQGTGA. The CDR3 DNA is TGTGCCAGCAGCTCCATACTACACACCGTGGAGCTGTTTTTT. Its protein is CASSSILHTVELFF.

As concerns this clonotype: A much larger clone differs by one base, so this may be a read error. The chain employs TRBV7-2 and TRBJ2-1; D is unclear. Deletions cut 5 bases from V and 6 bases from J, with 20 bases between. The CDR3 runs 16 residues. Looked up from germline, CDR1 is SGHTA and CDR2 is FQGNSA. This chain's CDR3 is CASSRNRWVQGNEQFF. The CDR3 DNA is TGTGCCAGCAGCCGTAACCGATGGGTGCAAGGCAATGAGCAGTTCTTC. Looking up the rest from reference TRBV7-2 and TRBJ2-1 gives the full variable domain: GAGVSQSPSNKVTEKGKDVELRCDPISGHTALYWYRQSLGQGLEFLIYFQGNSAPDKSGLPSDRFSAERTGGSVSTLTIQRTQQEDSAVYLCASSRNRWVQGNEQFFGPGTRLTVL.